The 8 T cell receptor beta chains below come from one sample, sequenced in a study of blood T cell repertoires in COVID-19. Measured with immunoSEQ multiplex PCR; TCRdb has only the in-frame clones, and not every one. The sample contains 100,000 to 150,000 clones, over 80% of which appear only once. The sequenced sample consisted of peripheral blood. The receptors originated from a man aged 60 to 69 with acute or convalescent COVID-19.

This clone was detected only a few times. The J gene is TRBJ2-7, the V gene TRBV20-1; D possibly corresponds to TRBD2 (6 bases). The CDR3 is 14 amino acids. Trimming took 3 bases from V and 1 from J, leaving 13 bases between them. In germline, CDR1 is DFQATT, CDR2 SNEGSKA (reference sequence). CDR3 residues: CSASDSGASYEQYF. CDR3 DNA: TGCAGTGCTAGTGATAGCGGTGCTTCCTACGAGCAGTACTTC.

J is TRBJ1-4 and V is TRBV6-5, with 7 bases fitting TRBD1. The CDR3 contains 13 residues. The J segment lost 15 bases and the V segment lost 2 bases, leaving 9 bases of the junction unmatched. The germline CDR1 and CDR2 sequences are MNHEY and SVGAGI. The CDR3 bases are TGTGCCAGCAGTTACAGGGGGCGAGTCGGGTTGTTTTTT. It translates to CASSYRGRVGLFF.

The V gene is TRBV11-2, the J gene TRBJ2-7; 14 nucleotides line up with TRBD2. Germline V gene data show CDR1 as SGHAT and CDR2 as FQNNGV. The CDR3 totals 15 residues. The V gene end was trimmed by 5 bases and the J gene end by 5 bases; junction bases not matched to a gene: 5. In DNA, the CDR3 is TGTGCCAGCAGCGTGACTAGCGGGAGGGACCACGAGCAGTACTTC. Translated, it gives CASSVTSGRDHEQYF.

CDR3 region: CASSYSANSNQPQHF. In DNA, the CDR3 is TGTGCCAGCAGTTACTCGGCCAATAGCAATCAGCCCCAGCATTTT. The gene calls are TRBV6-5 and TRBJ1-5; D remains ambiguous. The V end was cut by 0 bases, the J end by 0 bases, with 6 bases between. This CDR3 has 15 amino acids. CDR1 and CDR2 from the germline V gene are MNHEY and SVGAGI.

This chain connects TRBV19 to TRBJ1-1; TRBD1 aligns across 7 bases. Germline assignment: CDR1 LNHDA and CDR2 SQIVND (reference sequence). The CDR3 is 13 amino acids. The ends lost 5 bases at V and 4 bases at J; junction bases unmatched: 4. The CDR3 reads CASSANRGTEAFF. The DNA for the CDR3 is TGTGCCAGTAGTGCGAACAGGGGCACTGAAGCTTTCTTT.

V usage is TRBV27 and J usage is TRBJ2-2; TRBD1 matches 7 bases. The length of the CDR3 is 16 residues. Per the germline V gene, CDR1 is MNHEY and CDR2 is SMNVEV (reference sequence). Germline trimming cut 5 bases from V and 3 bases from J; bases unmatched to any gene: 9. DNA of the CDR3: TGTGCCAGCAGTCGACTTGGACAGGTCGACACCGGGGAGCTGTTTTTT. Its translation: CASSRLGQVDTGELFF.

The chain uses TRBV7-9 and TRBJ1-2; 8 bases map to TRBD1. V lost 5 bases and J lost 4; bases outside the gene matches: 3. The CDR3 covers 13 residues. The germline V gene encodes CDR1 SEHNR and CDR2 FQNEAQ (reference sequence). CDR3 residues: CASSPQGAYGYTF. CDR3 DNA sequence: TGTGCCAGCAGCCCCCAGGGGGCCTATGGCTACACCTTC.

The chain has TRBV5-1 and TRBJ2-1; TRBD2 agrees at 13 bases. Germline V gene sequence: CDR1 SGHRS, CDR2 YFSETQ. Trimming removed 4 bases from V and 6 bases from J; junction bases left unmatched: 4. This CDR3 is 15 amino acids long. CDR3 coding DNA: TGCGCCAGCAGCCAGGGACTAGCGGGAATCAATGAGCAGTTCTTC. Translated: CASSQGLAGINEQFF.